What follows are 23 T cell receptor beta chains derived from one specimen sequenced in a study of OX40 agonist ivuxolimab in advanced cancers. This table comes from immunoSEQ multiplex PCR, and its TCRdb copy is limited to in-frame clones, with some not included. This sample has some 48,000 clones, with more than 65% found just once. The sample in question was CD4+ or CD8+ T cells sorted from blood, obtained in a trial of the OX40 agonist ivuxolimab. The receptor source for this set is an adult with an advanced solid tumor such as melanoma, head and neck, liver or kidney cancer.

This chain links TRBV19 with TRBJ1-4, with D tentatively TRBD1 (5 bases). V was shortened by 7 bases and J by 6 bases, with 15 bases between the two germline ends. The germline gives CDR1 LNHDA, CDR2 SQIVND (reference sequence). There are 14 residues in the CDR3. Written as DNA, the CDR3 is TGTGCCAGTACCCCGGGACGGAGCCATGAAAAACTGTTTTTT. It translates to CASTPGRSHEKLFF.

The rearrangement links TRBV30 to TRBJ2-5; no clear D gene. The CDR3 is 13 residues long. CDR1 is GTSNPN, CDR2 SVGIG, per germline (reference sequence). Trimming shortened V by 0 bases and J by 9 bases, and 14 bases separated the two germline ends. The CDR3 reads CAWSVSDPGAQYF. For the CDR3, the DNA is TGTGCCTGGAGTGTTTCTGATCCTGGGGCCCAGTACTTC.

V gene TRBV14 combines with J gene TRBJ2-7, with D unclear. This CDR3 region has 14 residues. V lost 0 bases to trimming and J lost 3 bases, with 9 bases between them. Germline V gene lookup returns CDR1 SGHDN and CDR2 FVKESK. In DNA form, the CDR3 reads TGTGCCAGCAGCCAAGAATGGACCAACTACGAGCAGTACTTC. This codes for CASSQEWTNYEQYF.

This clone came up once. The chain joins TRBV5-5 to TRBJ1-1, with no clear D. The length of the CDR3 is 11 residues. Germline V gives CDR1 SGHKS, CDR2 YYEKEE (reference sequence). Between the trimmed V and J ends, which lost 7 bases and 7 bases, there was a span of 11 bases. This CDR3 is CASYGRNEAFF. The CDR3 DNA is TGTGCCAGCTACGGACGGAATGAAGCTTTCTTT.

CDR3 sequence reads: CASSQGGKITDTQYF. As DNA, the CDR3 is TGCGCCAGCAGCCAAGGAGGAAAAATCACAGATACGCAGTATTTT. The V and J genes are TRBV4-3 and TRBJ2-3; D not resolved. The CDR3 is 15 residues long. CDR1 and CDR2 (germline): LGHNA, YSLEER. V dropped 1 base and J dropped 2 bases, with 10 bases sitting between them.

Concerning this clone itself: The junction shows a germline mismatch at one end, possibly a read error. The chain links TRBV2 to TRBJ2-1; 8 bases fit TRBD1. Germline CDR1 reads SNHLY; CDR2 reads FYNNEI. The CDR3 runs 14 residues. The CDR3 spells CACRDRGPTNEQFF. CDR3 nucleotide sequence: TGTGCCTGCAGAGACAGGGGCCCTACAAATGAGCAGTTCTTC. The full variable domain, with the rest looked up from reference TRBV2 and TRBJ2-1, is EPEVTQTPSHQVTQMGQEVILRCVPISNHLYFYWYRQILGQKVEFLVSFYNNEISEKSEIFDDQFSVERPDGSNFTLKIRSTKLEDSAMYFCACRDRGPTNEQFFGPGTRLTVL.

This clone was observed a single time. The chain recombines TRBV5-1 with TRBJ2-1, with 10 bases fitting TRBD2. Germline V gene sequence: CDR1 SGHRS, CDR2 YFSETQ. Trimming at V came to 4 bases and at J to 1 base, leaving 2 bases not matched to a gene. The CDR3 runs to 15 residues. CDR3 nucleotides: TGCGCCAGCAGCCCGGGACTAGCGTCCTACAATGAGCAGTTCTTC. Translating gives CASSPGLASYNEQFF. Variable domain in full (rest from reference TRBV5-1 and TRBJ2-1): KAGVTQTPRYLIKTRGQQVTLSCSPISGHRSVSWYQQTPGQGLQFLFEYFSETQRNKGNFPGRFSGRQFSNSRSEMNVSTLELGDSALYLCASSPGLASYNEQFFGPGTRLTVL.

This clone has a single count. The chain couples TRBV5-1 to TRBJ2-2; 8 nucleotides align to TRBD2. The germline gives CDR1 SGHRS, CDR2 YFSETQ. Trimming at V came to 4 bases and at J to 2 bases, leaving 10 bases not matched to a gene. The CDR3 length is 17 residues. CDR3 amino acids: CASSPGNSGTNTGELFF. The DNA of the CDR3 is TGCGCCAGCAGCCCCGGTAATAGCGGGACCAACACCGGGGAGCTGTTTTTT. The full variable domain, rest sourced from reference TRBV5-1 and TRBJ2-2, is KAGVTQTPRYLIKTRGQQVTLSCSPISGHRSVSWYQQTPGQGLQFLFEYFSETQRNKGNFPGRFSGRQFSNSRSEMNVSTLELGDSALYLCASSPGNSGTNTGELFFGEGSRLTVL.

The rearrangement uses TRBV18 and TRBJ2-2, with no clear D. The CDR3 is made up of 14 amino acids. V shed 5 bases and J shed 4 bases, with 11 bases lying between them. CDR1 KGHSH and CDR2 LQKENI come from the germline V gene. This CDR3 reads CASSAGSGTGELFF. The CDR3 coding sequence is TGTGCCAGCTCAGCAGGTTCAGGCACCGGGGAGCTGTTTTTT.

The rearrangement joins TRBV19 to TRBJ1-2; 7 nucleotides line up with TRBD1. Germline CDR1 is LNHDA and CDR2 is SQIVND (reference sequence). Unmatched junction bases numbered 4, after V lost 3 bases and J lost 6 bases. The CDR3 runs 13 residues. CDR3 loop: CASSIPTGNGYTF. CDR3 bases: TGTGCCAGTAGTATCCCGACAGGGAATGGCTACACCTTC.

The rearrangement uses TRBV5-8 and TRBJ1-5, with D unclear. V was trimmed by 0 bases and J by 7 bases, leaving 8 bases between them. CDR1 and CDR2 (germline): SGHTS, YDEGEE. The length of the CDR3 is 13 residues. The CDR3 is CASSLAHGQPQHF. The CDR3 nucleotides read TGTGCCAGCAGCTTGGCCCACGGGCAGCCCCAGCATTTT.

There are a few counts of this clone. The CDR3 DNA follows: TGTGCCAGCAGTCACAGACCAACTAATGAAAAACTGTTTTTT. It specifies CASSHRPTNEKLFF. V is TRBV6-5 and J is TRBJ1-4; D unclear. Trimming stripped 5 bases from V and 0 bases from J, with 7 bases between. The CDR3 length is 14 residues. Germline values: CDR1 MNHEY, CDR2 SVGAGI.

The chain links TRBV2 to TRBJ2-7, with 8 nucleotides matching TRBD1. The ends lost 6 bases at V and 1 base at J; junction bases unmatched: 5. The CDR3 is 14 amino acids. The germline V gene has CDR1 SNHLY and CDR2 FYNNEI. CDR3 protein: CASSGQGVSYEQYF. The CDR3 DNA follows: TGTGCCAGCAGCGGACAGGGTGTTTCCTACGAGCAGTACTTC.

For this clone: Germline is not matched at one junction end, which may reflect a read error. The rearrangement uses TRBV7-7 and TRBJ2-5; 8 positions match TRBD2. CDR1 SSHAT and CDR2 FNYEAQ come from the germline V gene (reference sequence). The CDR3 has 15 residues. CDR3: CASSGDPSGQGTQYF. In DNA, the CDR3 is TGTGCTAGCAGTGGGGACCCTAGCGGGCAGGGGACCCAGTACTTC.

CDR3 DNA sequence: TGTGCCAGCAGTTACAATGAAGGGGGCAATGGCTACACCTTC. Its translation: CASSYNEGGNGYTF. This chain connects TRBV6-5 to TRBJ1-2; 7 bases match TRBD1. CDR1 MNHEY and CDR2 SVGAGI come from the germline V gene. The CDR3 length is 14 residues. The V and J ends lost 2 bases and 6 bases, in that order; junction bases with no gene match: 6.

The chain links TRBV5-1 to TRBJ1-3; D not resolved. The CDR3 has 17 amino acids. CDR1 is SGHRS, CDR2 YFSETQ, per germline. Trimming pared 0 bases from V and 0 bases from J, leaving 13 bases between. The CDR3 sequence is CASSLEPNLRSGNTIYF. In DNA, the CDR3 is TGCGCCAGCAGCTTGGAACCGAACCTACGCTCTGGAAACACCATATATTTT.

J is TRBJ1-2 and V is TRBV7-2, with 9 bases fitting TRBD1. With 3 bases clipped from V and 8 bases from J, the junction kept 10 bases outside the gene matches. CDR3 size: 15 residues. The germline gives CDR1 SGHTA, CDR2 FQGNSA. The CDR3 nucleotides are TGTGCCAGCAGCTTGGGGGGGACAGGGTCGACAGGCTACACCTTC. It encodes CASSLGGTGSTGYTF.

CDR3 nucleotide sequence: TGTGCCAGCAGTTACTCCGGGACTAGCTTGGAGACCCAGTACTTC. It is translated as CASSYSGTSLETQYF. The V call is TRBV6-5, the J call TRBJ2-5; 9 nucleotides match TRBD2. J was trimmed by 5 bases and V by 0 bases; bases with no gene match: 4. This CDR3 is 15 amino acids long. Germline CDR1 reads MNHEY; CDR2 reads SVGAGI.

The CDR3 reads CASSWSGGSTDTQYF. The CDR3 DNA reads TGTGCCAGCAGCTGGAGCGGGGGGAGCACAGATACGCAGTATTTT. The chain links TRBV7-2 to TRBJ2-3; TRBD2 matches at 9 bases. CDR1 is SGHTA and CDR2 is FQGNSA in the germline V gene. With V trimmed by 4 bases and J by 0 bases, 2 bases remained unmatched. The CDR3 is 15 amino acids. Full variable domain (rest looked up from reference TRBV7-2 and TRBJ2-3): GAGVSQSPSNKVTEKGKDVELRCDPISGHTALYWYRQSLGQGLEFLIYFQGNSAPDKSGLPSDRFSAERTGGSVSTLTIQRTQQEDSAVYLCASSWSGGSTDTQYFGPGTRLTVL.

The rearrangement joins TRBV7-2 to TRBJ1-1, with D unresolved. Germline CDR1 SGHTA, CDR2 FQGNSA. The V end lost 2 bases, the J end lost 2 bases, and 6 bases lay between the germline ends. The CDR3 runs to 13 residues. The CDR3 DNA follows: TGTGCCAGCAGCTTACTGTCCAACACTGAAGCTTTCTTT. Translated: CASSLLSNTEAFF. The entire variable domain, with the rest obtained from reference TRBV7-2 and TRBJ1-1, is as follows: GAGVSQSPSNKVTEKGKDVELRCDPISGHTALYWYRQSLGQGLEFLIYFQGNSAPDKSGLPSDRFSAERTGGSVSTLTIQRTQQEDSAVYLCASSLLSNTEAFFGQGTRLTVV.

V and J are TRBV18 and TRBJ2-1; no reliable D call. Germline CDR1 and CDR2: KGHSH and LQKENI. V was clipped by 4 bases and J by 9 bases, with 10 bases between them. The CDR3 length is 12 residues. The CDR3 sequence is CASSRNDIEQFF. For the CDR3, the DNA is TGTGCCAGCTCACGAAACGATATTGAGCAGTTCTTC.

The rearrangement links TRBV29-1 to TRBJ2-6; the D gene is possibly TRBD1 (5 bases). The germline gives CDR1 SQVTM, CDR2 ANQGSEA. Trimming took 3 bases from V and 1 from J, leaving 7 bases between them. The CDR3 is 14 amino acids. CDR3 amino acids: CSVEQGSGANVLTF. In DNA form, the CDR3 reads TGCAGCGTTGAGCAGGGTTCTGGGGCCAACGTCCTGACTTTC. Based on the CDR3 plus reference TRBV29-1 and TRBJ2-6, the full variable domain is SAVISQKPSRDICQRGTSLTIQCQVDSQVTMMFWYRQQPGQSLTLIATANQGSEATYESGFVIDKFPISRPNLTFSTLTVSNMSPEDSSIYLCSVEQGSGANVLTFGAGSRLTVL.

The V and J genes are TRBV7-2 and TRBJ1-2, with TRBD1 matching over 9 bases. The germline gives CDR1 SGHTA, CDR2 FQGNSA. V shed 6 bases and J 4 bases; nucleotides not matched to a gene: 6. The CDR3 spans 14 residues. The CDR3 nucleotides are TGTGCCAGCAGTCCGGGACAGGGTATCTATGGCTACACCTTC. Translated, it gives CASSPGQGIYGYTF.